This T cell receptor beta chain was sequenced during a study of T cell changes during pregnancy in multiple sclerosis. The data were produced by immunoSEQ multiplex PCR, yet TCRdb's version contains in-frame clones alone and is incomplete. There are about 77,000 clones in the sample; around 93% occur only once, and 2.6% lies in the top ten. Germline CDR1 LNHDA, CDR2 SQIVND (reference sequence). V shed 1 base and J 1 base; nucleotides not matched to a gene: 5. CDR3 size: 18 residues. The input for sequencing was peripheral blood, taken after pregnancy. This chain links TRBV19 with TRBJ2-1; the match to TRBD2 covers 12 bases. This clonotype originated in a female donor in good health, enrolled as a control in a pregnancy study. The CDR3 sequence is CASSIVASGGVSYNEQFF. The CDR3 DNA follows: TGTGCCAGTAGTATAGTAGCTAGCGGGGGGGTTTCCTACAATGAGCAGTTCTTC.